The clone carrying this TCR beta chain was detected only once. Its antigen remains unidentified. The data belong to a study of cytomegalovirus exposure and HLA in healthy donors. The study's findings and limits: The authors later found HLA-associated TCR beta chains more clonally expanded than equally common others. Later work found most CMV-associated TCR beta chains apparently HLA-restricted. Cytomegalovirus status was reportedly diagnosed by the classifier with high specificity and sensitivity. Common viral pathogens were later found to be apparently linked to several of the most significant clusters.

With 60 Vbeta and 13 Jbeta primers, the PCR was carried out. Assay: immunoSEQ multiplex PCR; the TCRdb copy retains only in-frame clones and omits some. The data hold approximately 110,000 clones, with around three quarters observed a single time. CDR3 length equals 14 residues. Germline V gives CDR1 MGHRA, CDR2 YSYEKL. Trimming left V 1 base short and J 5 bases short, with 11 bases between. This rearrangement joins TRBV4-1 to TRBJ1-2; weak D call: TRBD1 (5 bases). Specimen: PBMCs. This receptor was taken from a middle-aged woman in good health and CMV-seropositive. CDR3 DNA sequence: TGCGCCAGCAGCCAAGCGGGGGAAAGTTATGGCTACACCTTC. Protein sequence: CASSQAGESYGYTF.